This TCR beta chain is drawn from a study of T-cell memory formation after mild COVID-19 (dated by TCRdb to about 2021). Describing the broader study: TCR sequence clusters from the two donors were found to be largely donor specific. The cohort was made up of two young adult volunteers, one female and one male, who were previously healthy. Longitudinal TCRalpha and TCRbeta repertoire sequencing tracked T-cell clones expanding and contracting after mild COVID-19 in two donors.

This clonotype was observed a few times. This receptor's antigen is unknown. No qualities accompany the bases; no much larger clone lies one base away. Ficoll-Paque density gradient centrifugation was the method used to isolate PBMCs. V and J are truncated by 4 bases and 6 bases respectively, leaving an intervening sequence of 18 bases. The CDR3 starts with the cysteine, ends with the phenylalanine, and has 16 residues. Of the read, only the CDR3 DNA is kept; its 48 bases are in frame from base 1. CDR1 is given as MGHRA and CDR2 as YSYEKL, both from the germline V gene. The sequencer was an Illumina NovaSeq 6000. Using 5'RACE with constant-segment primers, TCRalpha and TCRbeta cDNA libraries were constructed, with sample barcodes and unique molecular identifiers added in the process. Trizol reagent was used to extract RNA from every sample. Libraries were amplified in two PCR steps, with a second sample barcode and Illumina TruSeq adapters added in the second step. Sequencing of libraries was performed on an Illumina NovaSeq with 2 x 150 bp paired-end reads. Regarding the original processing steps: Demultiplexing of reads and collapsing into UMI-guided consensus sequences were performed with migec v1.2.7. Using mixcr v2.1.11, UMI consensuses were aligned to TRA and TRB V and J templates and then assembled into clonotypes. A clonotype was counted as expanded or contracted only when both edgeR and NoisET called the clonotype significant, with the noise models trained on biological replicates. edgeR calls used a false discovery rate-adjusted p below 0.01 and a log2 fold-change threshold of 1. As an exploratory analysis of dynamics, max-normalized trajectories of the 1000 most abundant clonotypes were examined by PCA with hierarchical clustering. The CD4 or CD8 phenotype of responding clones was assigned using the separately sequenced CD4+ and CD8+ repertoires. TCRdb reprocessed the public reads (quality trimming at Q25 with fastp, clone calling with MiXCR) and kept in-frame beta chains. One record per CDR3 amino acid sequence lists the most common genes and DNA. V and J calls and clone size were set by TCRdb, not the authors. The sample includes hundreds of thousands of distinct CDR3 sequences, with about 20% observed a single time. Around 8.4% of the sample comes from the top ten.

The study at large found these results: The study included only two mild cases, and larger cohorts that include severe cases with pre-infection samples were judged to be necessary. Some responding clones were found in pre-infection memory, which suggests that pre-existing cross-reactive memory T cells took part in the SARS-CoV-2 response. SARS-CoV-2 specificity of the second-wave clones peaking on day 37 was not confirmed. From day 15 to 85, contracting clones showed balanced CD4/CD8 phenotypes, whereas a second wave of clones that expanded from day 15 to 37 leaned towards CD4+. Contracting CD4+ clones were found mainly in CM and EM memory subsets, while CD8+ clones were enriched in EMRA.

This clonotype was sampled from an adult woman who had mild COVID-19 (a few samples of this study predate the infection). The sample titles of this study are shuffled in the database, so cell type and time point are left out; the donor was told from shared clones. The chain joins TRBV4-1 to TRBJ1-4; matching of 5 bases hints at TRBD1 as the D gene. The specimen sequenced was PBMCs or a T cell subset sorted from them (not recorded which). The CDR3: CASSPNERVGDEKLFF. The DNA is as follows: TGCGCCAGCAGCCCTAACGAAAGGGTAGGGGATGAAAAACTGTTTTTT.